This T cell receptor (beta chain) was sequenced for a study of blood T cells in healthy people across ages. Turning to this clonotype: Its matching antigen is unknown.

This CDR3 comprises 16 residues. The V end lost 3 bases, the J end lost 0 bases, and 11 bases lay between the germline ends. Germline CDR1 reads MDHEN; CDR2 reads SYDVKM. Notes on the study in general: Fewer expanded clones and more diversity marked long-lived versus aged donors.

A second PCR, run for about 7 to 11 cycles, used a sample-barcoded 5' primer plus a J-beta primer mix. TCRdb passed the 5' RACE reads through MiXCR, listing each CDR3 protein once. The sample includes approximately 1,000,000 distinct CDR3 sequences, around 43% of them seen just once. The sequenced sample was blood. The source of this sequence is a woman in her fifties or sixties in good health. The V gene is TRBV28, the J gene TRBJ1-4; no clear D gene. In nucleotides, the CDR3 is TGTGCCAGCAGTTTGCTGCTCACCGCAACTAATGAAAAACTGTTTTTT. Translating gives CASSLLLTATNEKLFF. Complete variable domain (other parts from reference TRBV28 and TRBJ1-4): DVKVTQSSRYLVKRTGEKVFLECVQDMDHENMFWYRQDPGLGLRLIYFSYDVKMKEKGDIPEGYSVSREKKERFSLILESASTNQTSMYLCASSLLLTATNEKLFFGSGTQLSVL.